The clone carrying this T cell receptor beta chain appeared a single time. These data are taken from a study of T cell changes during pregnancy in multiple sclerosis. Clones were read by immunoSEQ multiplex PCR, and TCRdb kept only the in-frame ones, dropping some. This sample has 70,000 to 75,000 clones, with approximately 94% found just once. This CDR3 has 15 amino acids. From germline, CDR1 is WNHNN and CDR2 SYGVQD (reference sequence). Trimming removed 3 bases from V and 3 bases from J; junction bases left unmatched: 3. This chain links TRBV10-1 with TRBJ2-3, with 10 bases that match TRBD2. The input for sequencing was peripheral blood, taken in the second trimester of pregnancy. The clonotype originates from a female donor in good health, enrolled as a control in a pregnancy study. CDR3 region: CASSEGGLATDTQYF. CDR3 bases: TGCGCCAGCAGTGAAGGGGGACTAGCGACAGATACGCAGTATTTT.